What follows are 2 T cell receptor beta chains derived from one specimen sequenced in a study of blood T cell repertoires in COVID-19. Using immunoSEQ multiplex PCR, the repertoire was profiled, and TCRdb retains in-frame clones only, with some absent. The table includes around 73,000 clones, around 82% detected once. Sequencing was carried out using peripheral blood. These receptors were obtained from a human donor in a cohort sampled during active COVID-19.

The chain combines TRBV18 with TRBJ2-3; 10 nucleotides align to TRBD2. CDR1 is KGHSH, CDR2 LQKENI, per germline. The ends lost 0 bases at V and 1 base at J; junction bases unmatched: 1. The CDR3 is 16 residues long. The CDR3, as DNA: TGTGCCAGCTCACCACCAACTAGCGGGGGCACAGATACGCAGTATTTT. This encodes CASSPPTSGGTDTQYF.

V and J are TRBV19 and TRBJ2-7, with 8 positions matching TRBD1. Germline CDR1 reads LNHDA; CDR2 reads SQIVND (reference sequence). The CDR3 is 15 residues long. Germline trimming cut 4 bases from V and 2 bases from J; bases unmatched to any gene: 7. The CDR3, as DNA: TGTGCCAGTAGTAACTACGACAGGGGACCCTACGAGCAGTACTTC. This sequence encodes CASSNYDRGPYEQYF.